This TCR beta chain is drawn from a study of tumor and adjacent non-tumor tissue in lung cancer. Study-level information: There were around 11 adenocarcinoma, a couple of squamous cell carcinoma and 1 small cell lung cancer cases. On average, productive TCRbeta reads reached about 4.2 million per sample.

In the case of this clonotype: The antigen remains undetermined.

Trimming took off 11 bases at V and 1 base at J, with 17 bases between the two ends. Germline loops: CDR1 SGHAT, CDR2 FQDESV (reference sequence). The CDR3 is 14 residues long. TCRbeta libraries were built with three rounds of nested PCR, modified from ARM-PCR. TCRdb reprocessed the multiplex PCR reads with MiXCR, giving one entry per CDR3 protein. The sample contains approximately 90,000 distinct CDR3 sequences, around 71% of which appear only once. General study results and limits: TCR diversity was significantly greater in tumor than normal lung tissue. Normal lung showed higher cumulative top 100 clone frequency than tumor.

The template was RNA from unsorted bulk tissue. Sequenced input: lung tumor tissue. V and J are TRBV11-1 and TRBJ2-5; tentative D call: TRBD1 (5 bases). This clonotype originated in a man aged 55 to 70 with non-small cell lung cancer. CDR3 nucleotide sequence: TGTGCCTGCGGCTCCGGTCAGGGCCAAGAGACCCAGTACTTC. It translates to CACGSGQGQETQYF.